Each of the 26 T cell receptor beta chains below was sequenced from the same sample in a study of T cell responses to AZD1222 COVID-19 vaccine. The protocol was immunoSEQ multiplex PCR, while the TCRdb copy is restricted to in-frame clones and leaves out a portion. The table includes about 110,000 clones, about 92% detected once. Sample: peripheral blood, taken 28 days after the second AZD1222 dose. These receptors all come from an adult who received the AZD1222 COVID-19 vaccine.

This chain connects TRBV20-1 to TRBJ2-1, with D hard to call. The CDR3 contains 10 residues. The V gene's germline CDR1 is DFQATT and CDR2 SNEGSKA (reference sequence). Trimming shortened V by 7 bases and J by 15 bases, and 16 bases separated the two germline ends. As DNA, the CDR3 is TGCAGTGTTGAGGCAAGTCTTCGGTTCTTC. Translation: CSVEASLRFF.

The chain combines TRBV12-3 or TRBV12-4 with TRBJ1-1; tentative D call: TRBD1 (5 bases). V lost 8 bases, J lost 6 bases, and 10 bases lay in between. The CDR3 extends over 11 amino acids. As DNA, the CDR3 is TGTGCCAGCGACGGGGGGGCTGAAGCTTTCTTT. Residues: CASDGGAEAFF.

CDR3 nucleotides: TGTGCCAGCAGCCGACCGGGGGGACGGGGGTTCTTC. Its protein is CASSRPGGRGFF. The rearrangement joins TRBV6-5 to TRBJ2-1; 7 bases match TRBD2. The CDR3 loop spans 12 amino acids. The V segment lost 6 bases and the J segment 15 bases; nucleotides outside the gene matches: 11. Germline values: CDR1 MNHEY, CDR2 SVGAGI.

The chain carries TRBV12-3 or TRBV12-4 and TRBJ2-2; D unresolved. The CDR3 contains 11 residues. Trimming took 3 bases from V and 6 from J, leaving 2 bases between them. The CDR3 coding sequence is TGTGCCAGCAGTTTGCCCGGGGAGCTGTTTTTT. Amino acid sequence: CASSLPGELFF.

The rearrangement links TRBV7-2 to TRBJ1-1, with 7 bases that match TRBD1. CDR3 length: 14 amino acids. CDR1 is SGHTA, CDR2 FQGNSA, per germline. Germline trimming cut 5 bases from V and 2 bases from J; bases unmatched to any gene: 5. The chain's CDR3 is CASSPGQANTEAFF. Written as DNA, the CDR3 is TGTGCCAGCAGCCCCGGACAGGCTAACACTGAAGCTTTCTTT.

The V and J genes are TRBV24-1 and TRBJ2-2, with D perhaps matching TRBD2 (6 bases). The V gene lost 4 bases and the J gene lost 1 base, with 15 bases spanning the gap. CDR1 is KGHDR, CDR2 SFDVKD, per germline. The CDR3 has 17 amino acids. CDR3 sequence (DNA): TGTGCCACCAGTGACTTTGGGACTGGATGGAACACCGGGGAGCTGTTTTTT. Protein product: CATSDFGTGWNTGELFF.

V usage is TRBV2 and J usage is TRBJ1-4; D gene ambiguous. Germline V gives CDR1 SNHLY, CDR2 FYNNEI. CDR3 length equals 14 residues. Trimming removed 0 bases at V and 8 bases at J, with 10 bases between. DNA of the CDR3: TGTGCCAGCAGTGAAGCGGGTCGGGCGGAAAAACTGTTTTTT. Protein sequence: CASSEAGRAEKLFF.

The rearrangement uses TRBV18 and TRBJ2-7, with D maybe TRBD1 (6 bases). The V end was cut by 3 bases, the J end by 3 bases, with 15 bases between. Germline loops: CDR1 KGHSH, CDR2 LQKENI. The CDR3 totals 15 residues. CDR3 DNA: TGTGCCAGCTCACCCCTGCACAGGGCAGACTACGAGCAGTACTTC. This gives the protein CASSPLHRADYEQYF.

The chain uses TRBV7-3 and TRBJ2-2; 13 bases align to TRBD2. Germline V lookup: CDR1 SGHTA, CDR2 FQGTGA. V was pared by 4 bases and J by 1 base, with 18 bases of the junction left unmatched. The CDR3 sequence is 22 residues long. CDR3 coding DNA: TGTGCCAGCAGCTACCGGGGACTAGCGGGAATGAGAGGGGTCAGGAACACCGGGGAGCTGTTTTTT. Encoded protein: CASSYRGLAGMRGVRNTGELFF.

This CDR3 reads CASSLEPMTGETQYF. Written as DNA, the CDR3 is TGCGCCAGCAGCCTAGAACCTATGACCGGAGAGACCCAGTACTTC. V is TRBV5-1 and J is TRBJ2-5; D is unresolved. The CDR3 totals 15 residues. Trimming left V 4 bases short and J 4 bases short, with 17 bases between. Germline lookup yields CDR1 SGHRS and CDR2 YFSETQ.

This clone has only one observation. The rearrangement uses TRBV2 and TRBJ1-6; 12 bases match TRBD1. CDR1 and CDR2 (germline): SNHLY, FYNNEI. J lost 0 bases, V lost 3 bases, and 6 bases had no gene match. The CDR3 contains 19 residues. CDR3 sequence: CASSDSGTGGSSYNSPLHF. The CDR3 DNA reads TGTGCCAGCAGTGATTCTGGGACAGGGGGCAGCTCCTATAATTCACCCCTCCACTTT.

The CDR3 reads CASSRSSGRALGEQFF. CDR3 bases: TGTGCCAGCAGCCGGTCTAGCGGGAGGGCCTTGGGAGAGCAGTTCTTC. The chain has TRBV14 and TRBJ2-1, with 12 bases aligning to TRBD2. The CDR3 runs 16 residues. Trimming took 4 bases from V and 10 from J; bases not matched to a gene: 11. The germline gives CDR1 SGHDN, CDR2 FVKESK.

The genes are TRBV7-2 and TRBJ1-4, with D tentatively TRBD1 (6 bases). V was cut by 2 bases and J by 8 bases, with 9 bases left in between. Germline lookup yields CDR1 SGHTA and CDR2 FQGNSA. The CDR3 totals 13 residues. The DNA of the CDR3 is TGTGCCAGCAGCTTATTAGGGGGGGAAAAACTGTTTTTT. Its translation: CASSLLGGEKLFF. Filled out from reference TRBV7-2 and TRBJ1-4, the complete variable domain reads GAGVSQSPSNKVTEKGKDVELRCDPISGHTALYWYRQSLGQGLEFLIYFQGNSAPDKSGLPSDRFSAERTGGSVSTLTIQRTQQEDSAVYLCASSLLGGEKLFFGSGTQLSVL.

The chain employs TRBV7-9 and TRBJ2-7, with 12 positions matching TRBD2. The CDR3 sequence is 16 residues long. Germline CDR1 SEHNR, CDR2 FQNEAQ (reference sequence). Unmatched junction bases numbered 10, after V lost 6 bases and J lost 4 bases. CDR3 nucleotides: TGTGCCAGCAGTACCGGGACTAGCGGGTACCTATACGAGCAGTACTTC. Amino acid sequence: CASSTGTSGYLYEQYF.

The rearrangement links TRBV18 to TRBJ1-1; possibly TRBD1 for D (5 bases). The CDR3 is made up of 15 amino acids. Trimming removed 6 bases from V and 1 base from J, with 15 bases in between. CDR1 is KGHSH, CDR2 LQKENI, per germline. The CDR3 coding sequence is TGTGCCAGCTCTCCCCCGGGACTTACGAACACTGAAGCTTTCTTT. Amino acids: CASSPPGLTNTEAFF.

This sequence joins TRBV5-6 and TRBJ1-4; TRBD1 might be the D (6 bases). The germline V gene encodes CDR1 SGHDT and CDR2 YYEEEE. The CDR3 runs 16 residues. V was clipped by 5 bases and J by 0 bases, with 14 bases between them. Written as DNA, the CDR3 is TGTGCCAGCAGTCGTCAGGGGATTGCAACTAATGAAAAACTGTTTTTT. Residues: CASSRQGIATNEKLFF. The whole variable domain, filled in from reference TRBV5-6 and TRBJ1-4, reads DAGVTQSPTHLIKTRGQQVTLRCSPKSGHDTVSWYQQALGQGPQFIFQYYEEEERQRGNFPDRFSGHQFPNYSSELNVNALLLGDSALYLCASSRQGIATNEKLFFGSGTQLSVL.

The CDR3 loop is CASSAYTSRGPEAFF. The CDR3 nucleotides read TGTGCCAGCAGCGCATACACATCCAGGGGGCCTGAAGCTTTCTTT. The chain employs TRBV6-5 and TRBJ1-1, with TRBD1 matching 8 bases. V dropped 6 bases and J dropped 6; count of bases not matched to a gene: 12. The germline CDR1 and CDR2 sequences are MNHEY and SVGAGI. The CDR3 extends over 15 amino acids.

In regard to this clone: The germline gene is not matched at one end of the junction; a read error may be the cause. V gene TRBV10-3 combines with J gene TRBJ1-6; a possible D gene is TRBD1 (5 bases). The CDR3 length is 14 residues. CDR1 ENHRY and CDR2 SYGVKD come from the germline V gene. CDR3: CAITEQGLGSPLHF. The DNA of the CDR3 is TGTGCCATCACTGAGCAGGGCTTAGGTTCACCCCTCCACTTT.

The CDR3 region is CATSNPRDRPHGYTF. CDR3 DNA sequence: TGTGCCACCAGCAACCCACGGGACCGCCCCCATGGCTACACCTTC. The gene calls are TRBV15 and TRBJ1-2; TRBD1 might be the D (5 bases). Trimming stripped 4 bases from V and 6 bases from J, with 18 bases between. The length of the CDR3 is 15 residues. The germline V gene encodes CDR1 LNHNV and CDR2 YYDKDF (reference sequence). Filled out from reference TRBV15 and TRBJ1-2, the complete variable domain reads DAMVIQNPRYQVTQFGKPVTLSCSQTLNHNVMYWYQQKSSQAPKLLFHYYDKDFNNEADTPDNFQSRRPNTSFCFLDIRSPGLGDTAMYLCATSNPRDRPHGYTFGSGTRLTVV.

The V call is TRBV12-5, the J call TRBJ1-5; D is unclear. Deletions cut 5 bases from V and 9 bases from J, with 23 bases between. There are 16 residues in the CDR3. Germline values: CDR1 LGHNT, CDR2 FRNRAP. The CDR3 sequence is CASGGPVAAGLRPQHF. Here the CDR3 DNA reads TGTGCTAGTGGTGGCCCCGTGGCAGCCGGTCTGAGGCCCCAGCATTTT.

The chain links TRBV14 to TRBJ2-1; D remains unclear. V was cut by 6 bases and J by 5 bases, with 14 bases left in between. Germline loops: CDR1 SGHDN, CDR2 FVKESK. The CDR3 spans 14 residues. The CDR3 region is CASSRLFANNEQFF. As DNA, the CDR3 is TGTGCCAGCAGTCGCCTTTTCGCCAACAATGAGCAGTTCTTC.

This chain joins TRBV9 and TRBJ1-5; tentative D call: TRBD1 (5 bases). The V end lost 4 bases, the J end lost 5 bases, and 13 bases lay between the germline ends. In germline, CDR1 is SGDLS, CDR2 YYNGEE. The CDR3 is 14 amino acids. The CDR3 reads CASSPNPGDQPQHF. In DNA, the CDR3 is TGTGCCAGCAGCCCTAACCCGGGGGATCAGCCCCAGCATTTT.

The V call is TRBV6-6, the J call TRBJ1-2; D unresolved. Per germline, CDR1 MNHNY and CDR2 SVGAGI (reference sequence). Deletions cut 7 bases from V and 0 bases from J, with 18 bases between. The CDR3 is made up of 16 amino acids. The CDR3 DNA sequence: TGTGCCAGCATTCCCCGAACGACCCTCACTAACTATGGCTACACCTTC. This encodes CASIPRTTLTNYGYTF.

CDR3 nucleotides: TGTGCCAGCACCCCGTCATTAGGAAGAGGAGACGAGCAGTACTTC. Its protein is CASTPSLGRGDEQYF. The chain has TRBV28 and TRBJ2-7; D gene unclear. The CDR3 contains 15 residues. Germline V gene sequence: CDR1 MDHEN, CDR2 SYDVKM. V lost 7 bases to trimming and J lost 5 bases, with 21 bases between them.

V usage is TRBV4-1 and J usage is TRBJ2-7; 9 bases are shared with TRBD2. The trim removed 0 bases at V and 4 bases at J, leaving 7 bases unmatched. The germline V gene has CDR1 MGHRA and CDR2 YSYEKL. This CDR3 is built from 16 residues. The CDR3 nucleotides read TGCGCCAGCAGCCAAGATAGCGGGAGCCCTCGGTACGAGCAGTACTTC. This translates into CASSQDSGSPRYEQYF.

J is TRBJ1-3 and V is TRBV6-5; D is ambiguous. Germline lookup yields CDR1 MNHEY and CDR2 SVGAGI. Trimming removed 0 bases at V and 0 bases at J, with 9 bases between. The CDR3 is 16 amino acids. CDR3 nucleotides: TGTGCCAGCAGTTACTCGTTGAGACCCTCTGGAAACACCATATATTTT. Translating gives CASSYSLRPSGNTIYF.